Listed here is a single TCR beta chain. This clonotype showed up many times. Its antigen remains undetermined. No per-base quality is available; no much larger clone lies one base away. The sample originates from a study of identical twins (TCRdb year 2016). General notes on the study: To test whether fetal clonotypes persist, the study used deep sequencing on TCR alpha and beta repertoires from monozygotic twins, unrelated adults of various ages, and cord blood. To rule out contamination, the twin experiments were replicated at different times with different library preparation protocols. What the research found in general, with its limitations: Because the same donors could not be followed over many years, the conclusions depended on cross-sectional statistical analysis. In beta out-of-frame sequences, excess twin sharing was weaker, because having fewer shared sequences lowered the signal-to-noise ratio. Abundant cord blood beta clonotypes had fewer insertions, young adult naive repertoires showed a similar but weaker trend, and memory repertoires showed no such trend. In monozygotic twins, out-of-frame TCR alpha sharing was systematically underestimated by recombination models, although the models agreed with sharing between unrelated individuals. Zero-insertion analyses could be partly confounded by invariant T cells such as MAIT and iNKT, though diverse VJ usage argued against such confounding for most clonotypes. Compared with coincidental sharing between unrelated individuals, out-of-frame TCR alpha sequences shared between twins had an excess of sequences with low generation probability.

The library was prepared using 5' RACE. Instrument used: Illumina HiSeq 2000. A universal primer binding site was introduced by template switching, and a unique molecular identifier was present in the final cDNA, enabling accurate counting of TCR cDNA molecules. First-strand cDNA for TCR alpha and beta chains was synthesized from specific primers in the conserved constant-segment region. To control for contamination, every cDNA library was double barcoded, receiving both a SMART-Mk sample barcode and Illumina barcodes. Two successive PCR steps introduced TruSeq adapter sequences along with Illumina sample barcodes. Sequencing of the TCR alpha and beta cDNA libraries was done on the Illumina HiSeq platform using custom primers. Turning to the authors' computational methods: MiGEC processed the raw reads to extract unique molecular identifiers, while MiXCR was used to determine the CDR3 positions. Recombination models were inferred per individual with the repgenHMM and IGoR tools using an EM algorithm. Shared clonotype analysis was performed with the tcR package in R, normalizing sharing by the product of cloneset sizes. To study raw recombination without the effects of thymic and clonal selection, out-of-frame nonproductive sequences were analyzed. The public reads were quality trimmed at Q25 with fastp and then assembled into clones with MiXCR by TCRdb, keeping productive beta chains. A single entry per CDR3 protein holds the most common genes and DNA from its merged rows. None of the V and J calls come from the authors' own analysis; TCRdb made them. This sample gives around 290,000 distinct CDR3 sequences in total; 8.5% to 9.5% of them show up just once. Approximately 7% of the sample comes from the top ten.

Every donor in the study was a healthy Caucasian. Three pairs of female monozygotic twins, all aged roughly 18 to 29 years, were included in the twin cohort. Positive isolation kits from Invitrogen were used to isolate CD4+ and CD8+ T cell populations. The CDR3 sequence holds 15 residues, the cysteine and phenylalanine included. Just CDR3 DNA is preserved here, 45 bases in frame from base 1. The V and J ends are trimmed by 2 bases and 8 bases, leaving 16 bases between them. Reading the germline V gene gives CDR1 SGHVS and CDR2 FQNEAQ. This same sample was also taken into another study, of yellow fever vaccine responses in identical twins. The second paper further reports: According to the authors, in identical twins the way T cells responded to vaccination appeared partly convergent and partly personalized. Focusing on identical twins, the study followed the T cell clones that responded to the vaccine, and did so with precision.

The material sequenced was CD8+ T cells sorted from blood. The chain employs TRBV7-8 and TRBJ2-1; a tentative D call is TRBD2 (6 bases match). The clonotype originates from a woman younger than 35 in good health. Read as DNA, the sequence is TGTGCCAGCAGCTTAATGGGAACTAGCCTCGATGAGCAGTTCTTC. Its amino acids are CASSLMGTSLDEQFF.